Reported below is one TCR beta chain. The sample originates from a study of CD8+ T cells in alopecia areata. The CDR3 runs 13 residues. Germline V CDR1 and CDR2: SGHRS, YFSETQ. V gave up 0 bases and J gave up 4 bases, with 7 bases separating them. Sequencing used cDNA as its template, made by extracting RNA and reverse transcribing it. Sequencing was performed with immunoSEQ multiplex PCR; in TCRdb, only in-frame clones are kept and a portion is missing. Found here are about 160,000 clones, approximately 65% of them singletons; the top ten hold approximately 0.9%. Indicated treatment: oral pan-JAK inhibitor, 5-10 mg twice daily.

The chain combines TRBV5-1 with TRBJ1-1, with no clear D. Sequenced here: CD4+ T cells sorted from blood, sampled at week 4, from a patient treated with tofacitinib. This TCR derives from a human donor with alopecia areata. The DNA of the CDR3 is TGCGCCAGCAGCTTGGGGCAGACCACTGAAGCTTTCTTT. This translates into CASSLGQTTEAFF.